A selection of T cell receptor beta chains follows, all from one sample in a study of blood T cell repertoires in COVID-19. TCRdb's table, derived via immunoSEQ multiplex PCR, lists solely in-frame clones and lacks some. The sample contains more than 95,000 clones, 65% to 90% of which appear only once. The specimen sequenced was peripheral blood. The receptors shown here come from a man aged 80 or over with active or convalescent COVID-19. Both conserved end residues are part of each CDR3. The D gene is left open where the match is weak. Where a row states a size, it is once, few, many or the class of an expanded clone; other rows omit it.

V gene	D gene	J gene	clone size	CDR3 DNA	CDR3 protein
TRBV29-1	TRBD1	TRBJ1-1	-	TGCAGCGTACAGGGGGGTTCGGATTCCAACACTGAAGCTTTCTTT	CSVQGGSDSNTEAFF
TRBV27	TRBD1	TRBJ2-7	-	TGTGCCAGCAGAGTGGACAGGGGGCTAGTCTACGAGCAGTACTTC	CASRVDRGLVYEQYF
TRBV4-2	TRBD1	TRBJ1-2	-	TGTGCCAGCAGCCAAGACTCGGGACAGGGAGAGAGGTATGGCTACACCTTC	CASSQDSGQGERYGYTF
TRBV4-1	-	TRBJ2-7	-	TGCGCCAGCAGCCAAGTAGGGGCAAGGAGCTCCTACGAGCAGTACTTC	CASSQVGARSSYEQYF
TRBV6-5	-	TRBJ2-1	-	TGTGCCAGCAGTCGAGCCCTAGGCTCCTACAATGAGCAGTTCTTC	CASSRALGSYNEQFF
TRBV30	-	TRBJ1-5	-	TGTGCCTGGAGTCTTCCAGGGAATCAGCCCCAGCATTTT	CAWSLPGNQPQHF
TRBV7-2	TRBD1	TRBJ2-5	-	TGTGCCAGCAGCGCCCGGGACAGGGGGCGGAAGACCCAGTACTTC	CASSARDRGRKTQYF
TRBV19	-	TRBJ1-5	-	TGTGCCAGTAGCACCTATACAGGGAATCTCAATCAGCCCCAGCATTTT	CASSTYTGNLNQPQHF
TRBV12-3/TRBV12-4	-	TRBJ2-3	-	TGTGCCAGCAGACCCCCAGGCGATACGCAGTATTTT	CASRPPGDTQYF
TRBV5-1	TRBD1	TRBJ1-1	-	TGCGCCAGCAGCTTGGAGATCTACAGGGGTATGAACACTGAAGCTTTCTTT	CASSLEIYRGMNTEAFF
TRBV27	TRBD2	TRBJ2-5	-	TGTGCCAGCAGTTTCATAGCGGGAGGAAGAGGGGAGACCCAGTACTTC	CASSFIAGGRGETQYF
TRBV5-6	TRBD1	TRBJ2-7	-	TGTGCCAGCAGCTTGAGGTGGGACAGGGGGCGCTTTGTCCCCTACGAGCAGTACTTC	CASSLRWDRGRFVPYEQYF
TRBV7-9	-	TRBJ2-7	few	TGTGCCAGCAGGCGACTGTTCTCCGAGCAGTACTTC	CASRRLFSEQYF
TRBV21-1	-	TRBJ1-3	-	TGTGCCAGCAGCATATGGGAAAGGACATTCCACTCTGGAAACACCATATATTTT	CASSIWERTFHSGNTIYF
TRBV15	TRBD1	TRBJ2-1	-	TGTGCCACCAGCCGAGACAGGGGCGCTCACAATGAGCAGTTCTTC	CATSRDRGAHNEQFF
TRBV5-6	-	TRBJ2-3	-	TGTGCCAGCAGCTTACGGACAGACCCCACAGATACGCAGTATTTT	CASSLRTDPTDTQYF
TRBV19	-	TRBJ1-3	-	TGTGCCAGTAGTACTCGTGGAAACACCATATATTTT	CASSTRGNTIYF
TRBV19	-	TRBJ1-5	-	TGTGCCAGTAGTGCAGGGCAGGGAAGCAATCAGCCCCAGCATTTT	CASSAGQGSNQPQHF
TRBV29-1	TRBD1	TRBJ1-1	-	TGCAGCGTGGACAGGGTGAACACTGAAGCTTTCTTT	CSVDRVNTEAFF
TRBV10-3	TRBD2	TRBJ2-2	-	TGTGCCACCGTTGGGGCGGGGGTTGACACCGGGGAGCTGTTTTTT	CATVGAGVDTGELFF
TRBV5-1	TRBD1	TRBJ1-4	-	TGCGCCAGCAGCCGACAGGGGACGAATGAAAAACTGTTTTTT	CASSRQGTNEKLFF
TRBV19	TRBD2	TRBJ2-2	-	TGTGCCAGTAGTAAGGGACTAGCGGGTTTCTGGGGCACCGGGGAGCTGTTTTTT	CASSKGLAGFWGTGELFF
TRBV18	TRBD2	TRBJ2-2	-	TGTGCCAGCTCACCCATAGCGGGGGCGAACACCGGGGAGCTGTTTTTT	CASSPIAGANTGELFF
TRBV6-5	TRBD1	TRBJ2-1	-	TGTGCCAGCAGGGTGTCAGGGGGCTCCTACAATGAGCAGTTCTTC	CASRVSGGSYNEQFF
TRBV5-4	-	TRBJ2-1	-	TGTGCCAGCAGCTTGGCGTCAGGGGCGCACTACAATGAGCAGTTCTTC	CASSLASGAHYNEQFF
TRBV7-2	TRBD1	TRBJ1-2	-	TGTGCCAGCAGCTTGTCTCGGACAGGCTATGGCTACACCTTC	CASSLSRTGYGYTF
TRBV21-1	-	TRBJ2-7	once	TGTGCCAGCAGCAAATTGGGGGGTGGTGGGACCTCCTACGAGCAGTACTTC	CASSKLGGGGTSYEQYF
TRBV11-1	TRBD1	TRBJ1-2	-	TGTGCCAGCAGCCAACCCAAGACAGGGGTCACCTATGGCTACACCTTC	CASSQPKTGVTYGYTF
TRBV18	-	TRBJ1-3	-	TGTGCCAGCTCACCACCGAACAGTAAAGTCAGCACCACTCTGGGAAACACCATATATTTT	CASSPPNSKVSTTLGNTIYF